One sample yielded the 17 T cell receptor beta chains listed below, sequenced in a study of spatial heterogeneity in lung cancer. TCRdb ran MiXCR on the 5' RACE reads and lists one entry per CDR3 protein. The sample lists roughly 1,600 distinct CDR3 sequences; 5% to 6.5% were seen once. Documented time point: sample taken at primary tumor resection. Here the sequenced sample was normal lung tissue next to the tumor, taken at surgery. The origin of the receptors is a female donor with early-stage non-small cell lung cancer.

By its share, this clonotype is medium-sized. The chain recombines TRBV19 with TRBJ2-2; the match to TRBD2 covers 8 bases. The CDR3 is 16 residues long. Looked up from germline, CDR1 is LNHDA and CDR2 is SQIVND (reference sequence). Trimming at V came to 6 bases and at J to 6 bases, leaving 12 bases not matched to a gene. Here the CDR3 reads CASSSPGTSTSGELFF. In nucleotides, the CDR3 is TGTGCCAGTAGCTCTCCCGGGACTAGTACGTCCGGGGAGCTGTTTTTT.

CDR3: CASAQGGGANYGYTF. The CDR3 coding sequence is TGTGCCAGCGCACAAGGTGGTGGAGCTAACTATGGCTACACCTTC. The genes are TRBV3-1 and TRBJ1-2; D gene uncertain. CDR3 length: 15 residues. From germline, CDR1 is LGHDT and CDR2 YNNKEL (reference sequence). The V gene lost 8 bases and the J gene lost 0 bases, with 16 bases spanning the gap.

By proportion, this clonotype is medium-sized. This sequence joins TRBV9 and TRBJ1-1; tentative D call: TRBD1 (6 bases). CDR1 and CDR2 (germline): SGDLS, YYNGEE. Trimming removed 10 bases from V and 5 bases from J, with 27 bases in between. This CDR3 spans 16 amino acids. This CDR3 reads CALPWVDSGGRTEAFF. The CDR3 DNA is TGTGCCCTCCCGTGGGTGGACAGCGGAGGGAGGACTGAAGCTTTCTTT.

This clonotype was seen many times. CDR3 sequence reads: CASCTQGMAYNEQFF. In DNA, the CDR3 is TGTGCCAGCTGCACCCAGGGGATGGCCTACAATGAGCAGTTCTTC. The chain has TRBV18 and TRBJ2-1; the D gene is possibly TRBD1 (6 bases). There are 15 residues in the CDR3. The germline gives CDR1 KGHSH, CDR2 LQKENI. Trimming pared 7 bases from V and 2 bases from J, leaving 15 bases between.

By proportion, this clonotype is medium-sized. The V call is TRBV6-6, the J call TRBJ2-7; 8 bases line up with TRBD1. V lost 7 bases, J lost 3 bases, and 5 bases stayed unmatched. This CDR3 is 13 amino acids long. Germline V gene data show CDR1 as MNHNY and CDR2 as SVGAGI (reference sequence). CDR3 loop: CASTRGRNYEQYF. As DNA, the CDR3 is TGTGCCAGCACCAGGGGGCGGAACTACGAGCAGTACTTC.

By sample fraction, this clonotype is large (0.1 to 1%). The chain carries TRBV5-1 and TRBJ2-3; TRBD1 matches at 7 bases. The CDR3 has 15 residues. V lost 4 bases and J lost 6; bases outside the gene matches: 11. Per germline, CDR1 SGHRS and CDR2 YFSETQ. CDR3 residues: CASSPGTVLRDTQYF. CDR3 nucleotides: TGCGCCAGCAGCCCCGGGACAGTCCTAAGGGATACGCAGTATTTT.

This clonotype is categorized as medium-sized. J is TRBJ1-5 and V is TRBV3-1; maybe TRBD1 (6 bases). CDR1 is LGHDT, CDR2 YNNKEL, per germline (reference sequence). Trimming stripped 0 bases from V and 3 bases from J, with 15 bases between. The CDR3 is 17 amino acids. CDR3 in DNA: TGTGCCAGCAGCCAAGACTCAACAGGGTCAACCAATCAGCCCCAGCATTTT. Translating it yields CASSQDSTGSTNQPQHF.

By share, this clonotype counts as medium-sized. The chain links TRBV29-1 to TRBJ1-5; 7 nucleotides match TRBD1. Trimming at V came to 7 bases and at J to 7 bases, leaving 10 bases not matched to a gene. Germline CDR1 SQVTM, CDR2 ANQGSEA. The CDR3 runs 13 residues. This CDR3 is CSASTGPWQPQHF. DNA for the CDR3: TGCAGCGCTTCGACAGGGCCGTGGCAGCCCCAGCATTTT.

This clonotype is classed as medium-sized. As DNA, the CDR3 is TGTGCCAGCACCAGTACTTGGACGGGGGGCTACACCTTC. Protein product: CASTSTWTGGYTF. The chain employs TRBV3-1 and TRBJ1-2; D is ambiguous. Per the germline V gene, CDR1 is LGHDT and CDR2 is YNNKEL (reference sequence). CDR3 length equals 13 residues. The germline V and J ends were trimmed by 7 bases and 8 bases, with 17 bases remaining between them.

In its sample, this clonotype is medium-sized (0.01 to 0.1%). The chain links TRBV5-6 to TRBJ1-2, with a possible D match to TRBD1 (6 bases). The CDR3 contains 15 residues. Trimming pared 3 bases from V and 0 bases from J, leaving 12 bases between. Per germline, CDR1 SGHDT and CDR2 YYEEEE. As DNA, the CDR3 is TGTGCCAGCAGCTCACAGGGATTCCCTAACTATGGCTACACCTTC. It encodes CASSSQGFPNYGYTF.

There are a few counts of this clonotype. This chain uses TRBV3-1 with TRBJ2-2; no definite D call. From germline, CDR1 is LGHDT and CDR2 YNNKEL (reference sequence). Deletions cut 2 bases from V and 6 bases from J, with 10 bases between. This CDR3 has 14 residues. The CDR3 loop reads CASSQYYPAGELFF. In DNA, the CDR3 is TGTGCCAGCAGCCAATACTACCCGGCCGGGGAGCTGTTTTTT. Drawing the rest from reference TRBV3-1 and TRBJ2-2, the complete variable domain is DTAVSQTPKYLVTQMGNDKSIKCEQNLGHDTMYWYKQDSKKFLKIMFSYNNKELIINETVPNRFSPKSPDKAHLNLHINSLELGDSAVYFCASSQYYPAGELFFGEGSRLTVL.

This clonotype was recorded many times. This rearrangement joins TRBV9 to TRBJ2-1, with TRBD2 matching 9 bases. The CDR3 consists of 17 residues. The trim removed 0 bases at V and 8 bases at J, leaving 12 bases unmatched. Germline values: CDR1 SGDLS, CDR2 YYNGEE. DNA of the CDR3: TGTGCCAGCAGCGTAGTGGCGGGGGGGGCCCCGTCCCATGAGCAGTTCTTC. As protein: CASSVVAGGAPSHEQFF.

In its sample, this clonotype is large (0.1 to 1%). The V and J genes are TRBV5-6 and TRBJ2-1; TRBD1 matches at 8 bases. The J segment lost 0 bases and the V segment lost 6 bases, leaving 14 bases of the junction unmatched. This CDR3 comprises 18 residues. CDR1 SGHDT and CDR2 YYEEEE come from the germline V gene. For the CDR3, the DNA is TGTGCCAGCACCCGACAGGGGAAGGGCTTTATCTCCTACAATGAGCAGTTCTTC. This codes for CASTRQGKGFISYNEQFF.

This clonotype is termed medium-sized. The V call is TRBV6-5, the J call TRBJ2-5; 9 bases line up with TRBD2. V shed 0 bases and J 1 base; nucleotides not matched to a gene: 6. Germline CDR1 and CDR2: MNHEY and SVGAGI. The CDR3 covers 17 residues. CDR3 nucleotides: TGTGCCAGCAGTTACTCCTCGTCAGCGGGGGGCCAAGAGACCCAGTACTTC. It is translated as CASSYSSSAGGQETQYF.

This chain connects TRBV6-2 or TRBV6-3 to TRBJ2-3, with 7 nucleotides matching TRBD2. V was pared by 4 bases and J by 5 bases, with 18 bases of the junction left unmatched. The CDR3 extends over 18 amino acids. Per the germline V gene, CDR1 is MNHEY and CDR2 is SVGEGT. The chain's CDR3 is CASSFNSASGVGVDTQYF. CDR3 DNA: TGTGCCAGCAGTTTCAACTCGGCGAGCGGGGTAGGAGTAGATACGCAGTATTTT.

Judged by abundance, this clonotype is medium-sized. The CDR3 DNA sequence: TGCGCCAGCAGGGGCTTTTTGGGGGAAAGCTCCTACAATGAGCAGTTCTTC. It codes for CASRGFLGESSYNEQFF. The gene calls are TRBV5-1 and TRBJ2-1; D is tentatively TRBD1 or TRBD2 (5 bases each). The CDR3 sequence is 17 residues long. From germline, CDR1 is SGHRS and CDR2 YFSETQ. V lost 5 bases to trimming and J lost 0 bases, with 18 bases between them.

By sample share, this clonotype is large (0.1 to 1%). This chain links TRBV6-6 with TRBJ2-5, with 7 bases fitting TRBD2. This CDR3 contains 14 residues. From germline, CDR1 is MNHNY and CDR2 SVGAGI (reference sequence). V was pared by 2 bases and J by 2 bases, with 2 bases of the junction left unmatched. CDR3: CASSYGGEQETQYF. In DNA, the CDR3 is TGTGCCAGCAGTTACGGGGGGGAGCAAGAGACCCAGTACTTC.